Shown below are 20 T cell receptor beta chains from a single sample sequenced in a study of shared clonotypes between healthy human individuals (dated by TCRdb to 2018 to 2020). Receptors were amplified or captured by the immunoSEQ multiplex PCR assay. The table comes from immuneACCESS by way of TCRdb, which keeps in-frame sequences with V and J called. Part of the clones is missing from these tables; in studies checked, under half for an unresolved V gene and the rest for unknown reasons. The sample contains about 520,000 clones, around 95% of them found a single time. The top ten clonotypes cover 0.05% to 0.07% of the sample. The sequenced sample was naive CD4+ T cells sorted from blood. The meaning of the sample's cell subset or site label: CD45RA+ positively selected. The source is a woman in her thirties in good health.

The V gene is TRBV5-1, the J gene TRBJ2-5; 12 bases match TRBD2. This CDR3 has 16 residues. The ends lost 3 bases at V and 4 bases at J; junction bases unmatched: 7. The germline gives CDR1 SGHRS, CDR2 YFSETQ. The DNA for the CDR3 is TGCGCCAGCAGCTCACAGACTAGCGGGAGTTCAGAGACCCAGTACTTC. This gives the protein CASSSQTSGSSETQYF.

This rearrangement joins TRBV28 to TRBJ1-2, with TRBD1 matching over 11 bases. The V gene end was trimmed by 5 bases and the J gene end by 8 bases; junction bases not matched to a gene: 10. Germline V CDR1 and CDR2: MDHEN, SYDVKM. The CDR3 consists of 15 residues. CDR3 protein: CASSPGQGAARGYTF. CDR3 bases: TGTGCCAGCAGTCCCGGACAGGGGGCCGCCCGCGGCTACACCTTC.

CDR3 sequence reads: CASGEGLREQYF. In DNA, the CDR3 is TGCGCCAGTGGAGAGGGGTTGAGGGAGCAGTACTTC. The chain combines TRBV10-1 with TRBJ2-7; D tentatively reads TRBD1 or TRBD2 (5 bases each). Trimming took off 9 bases at V and 7 bases at J, with 16 bases between the two ends. CDR1 is WNHNN and CDR2 is SYGVQD in the germline V gene (reference sequence). The CDR3 contains 12 residues.

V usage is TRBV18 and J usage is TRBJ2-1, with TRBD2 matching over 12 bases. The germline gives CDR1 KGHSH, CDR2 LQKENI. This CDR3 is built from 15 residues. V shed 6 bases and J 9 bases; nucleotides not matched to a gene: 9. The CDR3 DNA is TGTGCCAGCTCCTTAGGACTAGCGGGATCTGGTGAGCAGTTCTTC. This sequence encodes CASSLGLAGSGEQFF.

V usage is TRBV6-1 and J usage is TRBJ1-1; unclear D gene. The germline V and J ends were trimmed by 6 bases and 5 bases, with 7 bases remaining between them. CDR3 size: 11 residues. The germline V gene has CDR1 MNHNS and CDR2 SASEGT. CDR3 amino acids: CASRLATEAFF. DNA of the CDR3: TGTGCCAGCAGGCTGGCTACTGAAGCTTTCTTT.

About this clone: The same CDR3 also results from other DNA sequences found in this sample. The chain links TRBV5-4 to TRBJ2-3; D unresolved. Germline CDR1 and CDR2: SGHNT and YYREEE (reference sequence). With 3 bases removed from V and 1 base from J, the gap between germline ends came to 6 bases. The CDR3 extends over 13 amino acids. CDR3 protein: CASSSQGTDTQYF. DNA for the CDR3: TGTGCCAGCAGCTCCCAAGGCACAGATACGCAGTATTTT. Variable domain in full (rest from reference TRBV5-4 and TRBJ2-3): ETGVTQSPTHLIKTRGQQVTLRCSSQSGHNTVSWYQQALGQGPQFIFQYYREEENGRGNFPPRFSGLQFPNYSSELNVNALELDDSALYLCASSSQGTDTQYFGPGTRLTVL.

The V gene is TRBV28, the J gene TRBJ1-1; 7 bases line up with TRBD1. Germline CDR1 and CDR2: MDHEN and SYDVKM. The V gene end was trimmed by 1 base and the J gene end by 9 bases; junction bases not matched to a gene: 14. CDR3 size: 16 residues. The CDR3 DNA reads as TGTGCCAGCAGTTTATACCAAGGGACAGCCACACTACAAGCTTTCTTT. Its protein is CASSLYQGTATLQAFF.

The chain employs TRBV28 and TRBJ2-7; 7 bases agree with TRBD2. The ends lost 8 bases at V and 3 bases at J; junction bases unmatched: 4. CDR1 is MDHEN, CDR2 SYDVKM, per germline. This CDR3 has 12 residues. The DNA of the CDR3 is TGTGCCAGCGGGGAGCGGGACTACGAGCAGTACTTC. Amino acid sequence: CASGERDYEQYF.

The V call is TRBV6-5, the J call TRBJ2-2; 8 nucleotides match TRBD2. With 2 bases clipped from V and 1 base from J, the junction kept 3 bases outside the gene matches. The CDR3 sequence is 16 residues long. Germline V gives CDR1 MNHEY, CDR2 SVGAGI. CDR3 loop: CASSYRLAMNTGELFF. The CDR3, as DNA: TGTGCCAGCAGTTACAGACTAGCGATGAACACCGGGGAGCTGTTTTTT.

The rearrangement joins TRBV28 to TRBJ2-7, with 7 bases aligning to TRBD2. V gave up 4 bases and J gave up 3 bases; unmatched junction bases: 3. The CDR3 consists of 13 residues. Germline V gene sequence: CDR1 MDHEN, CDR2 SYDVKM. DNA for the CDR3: TGTGCCAGCAGTTCAACTAGCGACTACGAGCAGTACTTC. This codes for CASSSTSDYEQYF.

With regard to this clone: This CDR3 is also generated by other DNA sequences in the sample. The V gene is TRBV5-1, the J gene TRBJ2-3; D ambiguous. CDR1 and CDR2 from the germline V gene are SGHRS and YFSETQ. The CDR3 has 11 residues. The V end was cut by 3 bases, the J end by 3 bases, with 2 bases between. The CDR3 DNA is TGCGCCAGCAGCTCAACAGATACGCAGTATTTT. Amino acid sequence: CASSSTDTQYF. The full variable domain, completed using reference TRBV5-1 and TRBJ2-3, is KAGVTQTPRYLIKTRGQQVTLSCSPISGHRSVSWYQQTPGQGLQFLFEYFSETQRNKGNFPGRFSGRQFSNSRSEMNVSTLELGDSALYLCASSSTDTQYFGPGTRLTVL.

Written as DNA, the CDR3 is TGTGCCTGGAGTGATCAGCGACTGAGCTCCTACGAGCAGTACTTC. Protein product: CAWSDQRLSSYEQYF. The chain carries TRBV30 and TRBJ2-7; D remains ambiguous. Trimming cost V 1 base and J 0 bases, with 13 bases left between them. Per germline, CDR1 GTSNPN and CDR2 SVGIG (reference sequence). This CDR3 is built from 15 residues.

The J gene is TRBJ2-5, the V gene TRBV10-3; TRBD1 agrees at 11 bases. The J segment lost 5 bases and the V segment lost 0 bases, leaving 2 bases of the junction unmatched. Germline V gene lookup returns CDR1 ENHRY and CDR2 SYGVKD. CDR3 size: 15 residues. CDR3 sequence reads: CAISESRDRGETQYF. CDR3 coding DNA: TGTGCCATCAGTGAGTCGAGGGACAGGGGGGAGACCCAGTACTTC.

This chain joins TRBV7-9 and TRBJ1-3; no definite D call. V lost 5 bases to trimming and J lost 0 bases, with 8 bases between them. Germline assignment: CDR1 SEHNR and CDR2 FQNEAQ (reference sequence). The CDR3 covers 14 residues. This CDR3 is CASSLGFSGNTIYF. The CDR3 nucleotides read TGTGCCAGCAGCCTCGGCTTCTCTGGAAACACCATATATTTT.

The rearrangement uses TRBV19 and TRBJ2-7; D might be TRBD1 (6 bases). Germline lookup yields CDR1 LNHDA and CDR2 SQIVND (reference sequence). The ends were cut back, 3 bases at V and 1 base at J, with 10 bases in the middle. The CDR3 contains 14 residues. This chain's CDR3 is CASSIGQGSYEQYF. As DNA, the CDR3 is TGTGCCAGTAGTATCGGCCAGGGGTCCTACGAGCAGTACTTC.

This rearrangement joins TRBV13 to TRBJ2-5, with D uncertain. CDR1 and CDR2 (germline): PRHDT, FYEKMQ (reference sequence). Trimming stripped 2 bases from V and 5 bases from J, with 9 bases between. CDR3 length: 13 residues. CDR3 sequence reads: CASSLNSRETQYF. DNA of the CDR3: TGTGCCAGCAGCTTAAACTCTAGGGAGACCCAGTACTTC.

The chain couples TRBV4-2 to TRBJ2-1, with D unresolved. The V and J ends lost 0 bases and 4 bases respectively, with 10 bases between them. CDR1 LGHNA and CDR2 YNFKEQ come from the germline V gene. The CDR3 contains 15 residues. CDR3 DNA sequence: TGTGCCAGCAGCCAAGATTCGTTACGGTACAATGAGCAGTTCTTC. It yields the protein CASSQDSLRYNEQFF.

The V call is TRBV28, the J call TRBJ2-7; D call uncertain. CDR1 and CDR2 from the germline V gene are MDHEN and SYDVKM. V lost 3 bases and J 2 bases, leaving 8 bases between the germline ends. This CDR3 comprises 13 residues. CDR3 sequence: CASSLSFPYEQYF. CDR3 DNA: TGTGCCAGCAGTTTGTCGTTTCCCTACGAGCAGTACTTC.

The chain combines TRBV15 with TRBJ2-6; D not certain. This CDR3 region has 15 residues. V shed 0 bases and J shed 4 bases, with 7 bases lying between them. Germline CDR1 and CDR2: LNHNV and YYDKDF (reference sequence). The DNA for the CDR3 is TGTGCCACCAGCAGAGATGCTTCCGGGGCCAACGTCCTGACTTTC. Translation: CATSRDASGANVLTF.

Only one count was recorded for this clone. The CDR3 DNA follows: TGTGCCAGCACTTACCGGGACCAAGCTTTCTTT. Translation gives CASTYRDQAFF. V usage is TRBV28 and J usage is TRBJ1-1, with D tentatively TRBD1 (5 bases). The V and J ends lost 7 bases and 9 bases respectively, with 12 bases between them. The CDR3 has 11 residues. The germline gives CDR1 MDHEN, CDR2 SYDVKM.